This T cell receptor (beta chain) was identified in a study of T cells in Graves' hyperthyroidism and ophthalmopathy. At the level of the study: It was at initial diagnosis, before any treatment, that peripheral blood was collected. Study-wide points: Within blood appeared most thyroid clonotypes that had expanded above 0.001. The model identified upcoming ophthalmopathy a median approximately six months ahead of onset.

There were TCR beta CDR3 regions amplified from RNA transcripts. With the HTBI primer set, the TCR CDR3 went through a first round of RT-PCR. Using its own MiXCR run on the multiplex PCR reads, TCRdb lists one record per CDR3 protein. The sample includes 730,000 or so distinct CDR3 sequences, over 15% seen only once; the top ten take about a sixth. Diagnoses were established using clinical symptoms, serum thyroxine and TRAb, thyroid ultrasound and orbital computed tomography. This clonotype was seen more than once but under ten times. What it recognizes is unknown. There are 16 residues in the CDR3. The V and J ends lost 3 bases and 6 bases, in that order; junction bases with no gene match: 12.

The genes are TRBV12-3 or TRBV12-4 and TRBJ2-7; 9 nucleotides line up with TRBD1. The sequenced sample was blood. The receptor was derived from a woman between 45 and 60 years old with Graves' hyperthyroidism that later progressed to Graves' ophthalmopathy. CDR3 nucleotides: TGTGCCAGCAGTTTTAGTTCCGTGGACAGGGGTGCCGAGCAGTACTTC. It codes for CASSFSSVDRGAEQYF.